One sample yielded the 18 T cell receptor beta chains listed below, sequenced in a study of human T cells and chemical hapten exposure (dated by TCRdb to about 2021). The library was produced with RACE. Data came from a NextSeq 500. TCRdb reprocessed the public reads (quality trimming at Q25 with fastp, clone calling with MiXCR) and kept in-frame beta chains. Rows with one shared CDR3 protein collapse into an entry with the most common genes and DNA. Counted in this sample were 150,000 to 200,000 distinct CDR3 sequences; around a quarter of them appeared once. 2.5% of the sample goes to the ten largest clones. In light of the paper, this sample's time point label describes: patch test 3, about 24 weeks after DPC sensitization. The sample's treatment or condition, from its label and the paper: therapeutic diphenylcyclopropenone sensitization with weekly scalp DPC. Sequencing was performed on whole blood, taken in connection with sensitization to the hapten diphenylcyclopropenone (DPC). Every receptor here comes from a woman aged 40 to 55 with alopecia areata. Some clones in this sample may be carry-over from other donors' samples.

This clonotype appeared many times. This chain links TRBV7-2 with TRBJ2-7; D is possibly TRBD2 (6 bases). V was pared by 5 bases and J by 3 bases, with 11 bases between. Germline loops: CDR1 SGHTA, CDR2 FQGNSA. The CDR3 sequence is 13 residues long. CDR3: CASSRTTDYEQYF. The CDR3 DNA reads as TGTGCCAGCAGCCGGACTACCGACTACGAGCAGTACTTC.

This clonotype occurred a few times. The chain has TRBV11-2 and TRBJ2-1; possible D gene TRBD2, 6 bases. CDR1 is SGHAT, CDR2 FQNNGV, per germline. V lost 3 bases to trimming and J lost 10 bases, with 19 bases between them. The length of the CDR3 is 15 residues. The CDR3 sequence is CASSFQGLAPSEQFF. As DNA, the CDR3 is TGTGCCAGCAGCTTTCAAGGGCTAGCGCCATCGGAGCAGTTCTTC.

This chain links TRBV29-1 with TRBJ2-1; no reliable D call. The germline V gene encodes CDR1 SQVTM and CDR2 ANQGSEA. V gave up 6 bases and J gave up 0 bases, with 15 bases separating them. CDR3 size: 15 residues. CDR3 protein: CSVPSARSSYNEQFF. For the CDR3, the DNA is TGCAGCGTCCCAAGTGCCCGGAGCTCCTACAATGAGCAGTTCTTC.

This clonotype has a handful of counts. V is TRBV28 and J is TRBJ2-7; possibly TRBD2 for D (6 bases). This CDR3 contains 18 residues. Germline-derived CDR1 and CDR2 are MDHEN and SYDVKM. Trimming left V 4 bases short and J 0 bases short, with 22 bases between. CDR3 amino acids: CASSSPILAERSSYEQYF. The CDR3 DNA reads TGTGCCAGCAGTTCCCCCATTTTAGCGGAAAGGAGCTCCTACGAGCAGTACTTC.

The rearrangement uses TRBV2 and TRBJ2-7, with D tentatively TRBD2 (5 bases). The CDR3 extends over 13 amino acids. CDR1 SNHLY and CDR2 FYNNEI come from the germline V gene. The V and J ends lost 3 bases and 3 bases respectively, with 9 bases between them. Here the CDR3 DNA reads TGTGCCAGCAGTGATGGACTTCGCTACGAGCAGTACTTC. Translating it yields CASSDGLRYEQYF.

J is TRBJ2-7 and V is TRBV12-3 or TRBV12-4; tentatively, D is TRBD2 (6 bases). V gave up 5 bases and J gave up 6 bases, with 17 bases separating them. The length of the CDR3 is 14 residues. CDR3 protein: CASSPGLSFGEQYF. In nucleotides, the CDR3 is TGTGCCAGCAGTCCGGGACTCTCCTTCGGCGAGCAGTACTTC.

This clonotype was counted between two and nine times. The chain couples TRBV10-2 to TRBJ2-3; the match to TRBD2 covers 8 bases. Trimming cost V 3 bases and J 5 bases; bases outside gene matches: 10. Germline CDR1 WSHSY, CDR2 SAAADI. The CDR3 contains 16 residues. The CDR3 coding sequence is TGCGCCAGCAGTGACCCGGGTAGCGGGACGGGAGATACGCAGTATTTT. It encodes CASSDPGSGTGDTQYF.

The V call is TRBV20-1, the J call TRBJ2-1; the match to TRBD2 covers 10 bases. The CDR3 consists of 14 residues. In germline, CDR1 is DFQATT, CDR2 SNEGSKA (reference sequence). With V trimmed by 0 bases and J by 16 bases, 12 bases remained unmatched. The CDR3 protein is CSARDSAKREGRFF. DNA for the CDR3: TGCAGTGCTAGAGATAGTGCCAAGCGGGAGGGCCGATTCTTC.

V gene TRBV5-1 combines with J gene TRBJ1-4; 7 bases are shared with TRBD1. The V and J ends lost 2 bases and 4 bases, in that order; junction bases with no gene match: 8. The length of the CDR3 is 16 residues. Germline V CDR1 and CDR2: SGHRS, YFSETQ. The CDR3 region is CASSFRQGGVNEKLFF. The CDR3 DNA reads TGCGCCAGCAGCTTCCGACAGGGAGGGGTTAATGAAAAACTGTTTTTT.

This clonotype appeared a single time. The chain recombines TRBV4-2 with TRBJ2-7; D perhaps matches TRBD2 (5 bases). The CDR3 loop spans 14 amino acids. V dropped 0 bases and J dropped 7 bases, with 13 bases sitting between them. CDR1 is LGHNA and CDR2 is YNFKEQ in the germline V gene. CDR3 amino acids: CASSQDRAGGEQYF. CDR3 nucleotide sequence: TGTGCCAGCAGCCAAGATAGGGCAGGCGGGGAGCAGTACTTC.

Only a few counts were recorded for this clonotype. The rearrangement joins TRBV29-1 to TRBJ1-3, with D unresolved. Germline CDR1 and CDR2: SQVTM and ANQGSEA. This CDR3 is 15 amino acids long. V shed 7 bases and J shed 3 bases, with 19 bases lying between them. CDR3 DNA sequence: TGCAGCGCGACTCTGTTCGGGCAGTTTGGAAACACCATATATTTT. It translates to CSATLFGQFGNTIYF.

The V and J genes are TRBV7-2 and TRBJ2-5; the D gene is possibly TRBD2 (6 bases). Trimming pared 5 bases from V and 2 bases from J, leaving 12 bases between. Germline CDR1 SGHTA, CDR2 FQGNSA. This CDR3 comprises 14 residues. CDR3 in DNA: TGTGCCAGCAGCAACGGGGGACCACAAGAGACCCAGTACTTC. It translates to CASSNGGPQETQYF.

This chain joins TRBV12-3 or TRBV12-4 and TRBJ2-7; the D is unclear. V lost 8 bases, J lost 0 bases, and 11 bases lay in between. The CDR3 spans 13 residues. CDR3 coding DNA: TGTGCCAGCCGCCGGACGAGCTCCTACGAGCAGTACTTC. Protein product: CASRRTSSYEQYF.

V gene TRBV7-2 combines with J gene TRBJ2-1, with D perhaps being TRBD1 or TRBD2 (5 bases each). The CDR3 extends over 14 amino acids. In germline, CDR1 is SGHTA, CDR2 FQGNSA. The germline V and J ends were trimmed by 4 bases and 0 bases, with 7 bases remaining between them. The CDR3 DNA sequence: TGTGCCAGCAGCTGGGACCACTCCTACAATGAGCAGTTCTTC. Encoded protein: CASSWDHSYNEQFF.

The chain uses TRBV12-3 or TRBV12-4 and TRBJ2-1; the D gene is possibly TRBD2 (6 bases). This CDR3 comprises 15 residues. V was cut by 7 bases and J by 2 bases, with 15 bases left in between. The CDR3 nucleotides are TGTGCCAGCAAGGTACAGGAGGGAGCCTACAATGAGCAGTTCTTC. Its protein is CASKVQEGAYNEQFF.

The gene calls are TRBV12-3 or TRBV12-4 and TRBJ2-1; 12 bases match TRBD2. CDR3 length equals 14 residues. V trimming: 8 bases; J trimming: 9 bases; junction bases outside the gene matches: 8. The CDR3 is CASLLAGGPFEQFF. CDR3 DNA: TGTGCCAGCCTTCTAGCGGGAGGGCCCTTTGAGCAGTTCTTC.

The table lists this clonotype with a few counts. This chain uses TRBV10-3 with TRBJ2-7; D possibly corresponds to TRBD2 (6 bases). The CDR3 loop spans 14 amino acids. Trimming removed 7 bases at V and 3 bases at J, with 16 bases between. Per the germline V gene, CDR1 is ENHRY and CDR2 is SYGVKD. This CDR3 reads CAIKEGTGRYEQYF. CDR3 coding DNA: TGTGCCATCAAGGAGGGAACGGGCCGCTACGAGCAGTACTTC.

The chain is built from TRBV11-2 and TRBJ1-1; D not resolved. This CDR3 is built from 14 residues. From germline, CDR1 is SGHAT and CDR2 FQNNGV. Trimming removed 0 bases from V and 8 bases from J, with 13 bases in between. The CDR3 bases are TGTGCCAGCAGCTTAGAGGGAACTTGGGGAGAAGCTTTCTTT. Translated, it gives CASSLEGTWGEAFF.